Following are 24 T cell receptor beta chains from one sample sequenced in a study of blood T cell repertoires in COVID-19. Assay used: immunoSEQ multiplex PCR; TCRdb lists only in-frame clones, some missing. The sample records some 37,000 clones, approximately 88% being singletons. The sample was peripheral blood. The receptors were gathered from a woman in her 70s with acute or convalescent COVID-19.

Only a few counts were recorded for this clone. V is TRBV3-1 (or the pseudogene TRBV3-2) and J is TRBJ1-5; 7 nucleotides match TRBD1. This CDR3 is built from 14 residues. Losses at the gene ends were 2 bases for V and 6 bases for J; bases not matched to a gene: 4. The germline gives CDR1 LGHDT, CDR2 YNNKEL (reference sequence). CDR3 nucleotide sequence: TGTGCCAGCAGCCAACAAGGGGGCGGTCAGCCCCAGCATTTT. It encodes CASSQQGGGQPQHF.

The CDR3 here is CASSQDRDRGYTF. The CDR3 coding sequence is TGTGCCAGCAGTCAGGACCGGGATCGAGGCTACACCTTC. This sequence joins TRBV6-6 and TRBJ1-2; no reliable D call. The V and J ends lost 5 bases and 8 bases respectively, with 15 bases between them. The germline V gene has CDR1 MNHNY and CDR2 SVGAGI (reference sequence). The CDR3 has 13 residues.

This clone was recorded once. The chain recombines TRBV12-3 or TRBV12-4 with TRBJ1-4; no clear D. The CDR3 runs to 13 residues. V was trimmed by 7 bases and J by 8 bases, leaving 14 bases between them. DNA for the CDR3: TGTGCCAGCACCCGGGGTTTGGGGGAAAAACTGTTTTTT. Translated: CASTRGLGEKLFF.

The chain joins TRBV6-2 or TRBV6-3 to TRBJ2-2; D is unclear. The CDR3 runs 12 residues. Germline V gene sequence: CDR1 MNHEY, CDR2 SVGEGT. The ends were cut back, 3 bases at V and 7 bases at J, with 6 bases in the middle. DNA for the CDR3: TGTGCCAGCAGTTATACAATCGGGGAGCTGTTTTTT. It specifies CASSYTIGELFF.

The chain links TRBV19 to TRBJ1-1; D is perhaps TRBD1 (6 bases). CDR1 is LNHDA, CDR2 SQIVND, per germline (reference sequence). Trimming removed 7 bases from V and 0 bases from J, with 9 bases in between. The CDR3 has 13 amino acids. In DNA, the CDR3 is TGTGCCAGTAATAACAGGGTGAACACTGAAGCTTTCTTT. Amino acid sequence: CASNNRVNTEAFF.

This chain connects TRBV3-1 (or the pseudogene TRBV3-2) to TRBJ1-2; no reliable D call. In germline, CDR1 is LGHDT, CDR2 YNNKEL (reference sequence). The germline V and J ends were trimmed by 1 base and 2 bases, with 11 bases remaining between them. The CDR3 runs to 15 residues. This chain's CDR3 is CASSQGAVGNYGYTF. DNA of the CDR3: TGTGCCAGCAGCCAAGGCGCGGTCGGGAACTATGGCTACACCTTC.

The chain combines TRBV7-8 with TRBJ2-3; D is unresolved. This CDR3 region has 15 residues. V gave up 5 bases and J gave up 2 bases, with 14 bases separating them. The germline V gene has CDR1 SGHVS and CDR2 FQNEAQ. The CDR3 protein is CASSGARLHTDTQYF. The CDR3, as DNA: TGTGCCAGCAGCGGAGCGCGACTTCACACAGATACGCAGTATTTT.

This clone showed up just once. The J gene is TRBJ2-5, the V gene TRBV4-2; 13 bases are a match to TRBD2. Germline V lookup: CDR1 LGHNA, CDR2 YNFKEQ. The CDR3 is 16 residues long. The trim removed 3 bases at V and 4 bases at J, leaving 5 bases unmatched. For the CDR3, the DNA is TGTGCCAGCAGCCAGGAGGGACTAGCGGGGTCAGAGACCCAGTACTTC. It yields the protein CASSQEGLAGSETQYF.

This clone was recorded only once. The chain carries TRBV6-1 and TRBJ1-5, with TRBD1 as a possible D gene (5 bases). The CDR3 has 17 amino acids. Trimming cost V 1 base and J 0 bases, with 13 bases left between them. Germline V lookup: CDR1 MNHNS, CDR2 SASEGT. The chain's CDR3 is CASSEGGGSYSNQPQHF. The CDR3 region has the DNA TGTGCCAGCAGTGAAGGGGGCGGGAGTTATAGCAATCAGCCCCAGCATTTT.

This chain connects TRBV21-1 to TRBJ2-3; the table assigns TRBD2, which was not confirmed against the DNA. TRBV21-1 counts as a pseudogene. This CDR3 has 16 residues. The CDR3 DNA reads as TGTGCCAGCAGCAATGGGTACGGGGGGAGAGCAGATACGCAGTATTTT. Translated, it gives CASSNGYGGRADTQYF.

This clone has more than one count but fewer than ten. This rearrangement joins TRBV6-5 to TRBJ1-1; the match to TRBD1 covers 10 bases. Losses at the gene ends were 0 bases for V and 9 bases for J; bases not matched to a gene: 7. The CDR3 is 15 residues long. The germline gives CDR1 MNHEY, CDR2 SVGAGI. The DNA for the CDR3 is TGTGCCAGCAGTTACTCTACTACGACAGGGGGCAAAGCTTTCTTT. This encodes CASSYSTTTGGKAFF.

This clone was seen once. This chain uses TRBV2 with TRBJ1-1, with no clear D. V gave up 3 bases and J gave up 1 base, with 6 bases separating them. Germline CDR1 SNHLY, CDR2 FYNNEI. CDR3 size: 13 residues. The DNA of the CDR3 is TGTGCCAGCAGTGAGAGGGAGAACACTGAAGCTTTCTTT. It yields the protein CASSERENTEAFF.

This rearrangement joins TRBV7-6 to TRBJ2-1; no firm D call. CDR1 is SGHVS, CDR2 FNYEAQ, per germline. The V end lost 1 base, the J end lost 0 bases, and 10 bases lay between the germline ends. The CDR3 totals 16 residues. The CDR3 region is CASSLVQASSYNEQFF. The CDR3 bases are TGTGCCAGCAGCTTAGTTCAGGCCAGCTCCTACAATGAGCAGTTCTTC.

V is TRBV7-3 and J is TRBJ2-3; perhaps TRBD2 as D (6 bases). The CDR3 is 14 residues long. Germline assignment: CDR1 SGHTA and CDR2 FQGTGA. The V end lost 5 bases, the J end lost 2 bases, and 11 bases lay between the germline ends. CDR3 protein: CASSAGRNTDTQYF. CDR3 DNA sequence: TGTGCCAGCAGCGCGGGACGGAACACAGATACGCAGTATTTT. Supplemented by reference TRBV7-3 and TRBJ2-3, the full variable domain reads GAGVSQTPSNKVTEKGKYVELRCDPISGHTALYWYRQSLGQGPEFLIYFQGTGAADDSGLPNDRFFAVRPEGSVSTLKIQRTERGDSAVYLCASSAGRNTDTQYFGPGTRLTVL.

J is TRBJ1-5 and V is TRBV24-1; D gene unclear. Trimming removed 3 bases from V and 5 bases from J, with 4 bases in between. There are 12 residues in the CDR3. Germline V gene sequence: CDR1 KGHDR, CDR2 SFDVKD. This CDR3 is CATSDPDQPQHF. The CDR3 region has the DNA TGTGCCACCAGTGATCCAGATCAGCCCCAGCATTTT.

The CDR3 bases are TGTGCCAGCAGCTCTCGCGGGGGGGAGGGTGAAGCTTTCTTT. This sequence encodes CASSSRGGEGEAFF. V is TRBV7-2 and J is TRBJ1-1, with a tentative D call TRBD1 (5 bases). Germline loops: CDR1 SGHTA, CDR2 FQGNSA. The V end was cut by 4 bases, the J end by 7 bases, with 16 bases between. The CDR3 sequence is 14 residues long.

V is TRBV19 and J is TRBJ1-5; no clear D gene. Germline CDR1 is LNHDA and CDR2 is SQIVND (reference sequence). The CDR3 is made up of 12 amino acids. Trimming removed 5 bases at V and 6 bases at J, with 8 bases between. CDR3 in DNA: TGTGCCAGTAGTCCCGACTTTCAGCCCCAGCATTTT. Residues: CASSPDFQPQHF.

The CDR3 DNA sequence: TGTGCCAGCGGTGGAGGGCTGTCTTTAGCTGATACGCAGTATTTT. Protein: CASGGGLSLADTQYF. V is TRBV2 and J is TRBJ2-3; D is perhaps TRBD2 (6 bases). The CDR3 extends over 15 amino acids. The V end lost 8 bases, the J end lost 6 bases, and 21 bases lay between the germline ends. Germline V gene sequence: CDR1 SNHLY, CDR2 FYNNEI. Full variable domain (outside the CDR3, taken from reference TRBV2 and TRBJ2-3): EPEVTQTPSHQVTQMGQEVILRCVPISNHLYFYWYRQILGQKVEFLVSFYNNEISEKSEIFDDQFSVERPDGSNFTLKIRSTKLEDSAMYFCASGGGLSLADTQYFGPGTRLTVL.

Only one count was recorded for this clone. V is TRBV12-3 or TRBV12-4 and J is TRBJ1-1, with D unclear. The V end was cut by 3 bases, the J end by 5 bases, with 10 bases between. The CDR3 is made up of 13 amino acids. The CDR3 DNA follows: TGTGCCAGCAGTTTCTTTGCCCGGACTGAAGCTTTCTTT. It codes for CASSFFARTEAFF.

This clone was counted a single time. The gene calls are TRBV28 and TRBJ2-5; 10 bases match TRBD2. Trimming took 5 bases from V and 0 from J; bases not matched to a gene: 6. CDR1 is MDHEN and CDR2 is SYDVKM in the germline V gene. This CDR3 comprises 16 residues. The CDR3 spells CASSPGLADYQETQYF. Here the CDR3 DNA reads TGTGCCAGCAGTCCCGGACTAGCGGATTACCAAGAGACCCAGTACTTC.

V usage is TRBV18 and J usage is TRBJ2-1; TRBD1 is a possible D gene (5 bases). CDR1 is KGHSH, CDR2 LQKENI, per germline. V gave up 6 bases and J gave up 0 bases, with 18 bases separating them. The CDR3 sequence is 17 residues long. The CDR3 sequence is CASSPKLSTASYNEQFF. CDR3 DNA sequence: TGTGCCAGCTCGCCCAAATTATCGACAGCCTCCTACAATGAGCAGTTCTTC. Variable domain in full (rest from reference TRBV18 and TRBJ2-1): NAGVMQNPRHLVRRRGQEARLRCSPMKGHSHVYWYRQLPEEGLKFMVYLQKENIIDESGMPKERFSAEFPKEGPSILRIQQVVRGDSAAYFCASSPKLSTASYNEQFFGPGTRLTVL.

The chain has TRBV6-2 or TRBV6-3 and TRBJ1-5, with 7 bases aligning to TRBD1. Germline trimming cut 5 bases from V and 7 bases from J; bases unmatched to any gene: 8. The CDR3 contains 14 residues. CDR1 is MNHEY and CDR2 is SVGEGT in the germline V gene. CDR3: CASSQRQGTQPQHF. For the CDR3, the DNA is TGTGCCAGCAGTCAAAGACAGGGAACCCAGCCCCAGCATTTT.

The chain recombines TRBV11-2 with TRBJ1-1, with TRBD1 matching 9 bases. J gave up 5 bases and V 5 bases, and 9 bases lay outside the gene matches. The CDR3 length is 15 residues. CDR1 is SGHAT, CDR2 FQNNGV, per germline. CDR3: CASSQILDRGTEAFF. DNA for the CDR3: TGTGCCAGCAGCCAGATACTGGACAGGGGTACTGAAGCTTTCTTT.

The chain recombines TRBV11-3 with TRBJ1-1; perhaps TRBD1 as D (6 bases). The CDR3 totals 14 residues. Germline assignment: CDR1 SGHNT and CDR2 YENEEA. Trimming cost V 5 bases and J 3 bases, with 13 bases left between them. In DNA, the CDR3 is TGTGCCAGCAGCCATCAGGACAGATACACTGAAGCTTTCTTT. Translated: CASSHQDRYTEAFF.